These T cell receptor beta chains were read from a single sample in a study of CD8+ T cells in alopecia areata. Some clones are missing from TCRdb's copy, which holds only in-frame ones; the method was immunoSEQ multiplex PCR. This repertoire shows roughly 100,000 clones, around three fifths found once; its top ten account for around 8.5%. Sequenced: CD4+ T cells sorted from blood. All receptors derive from a human donor in good health. CDR3s include the opening cysteine and the closing phenylalanine or tryptophan. D genes are given only for firm matches. Size tells how often a clone was seen (once, few, many) or the class of an expanded clone, and some rows leave it out.

>TRBV7-2|TRBJ1-1|once|TRBD1
CASSLRSPTGGIEAFF
TGTGCCAGCAGCCTACGTAGCCCTACAGGGGGCATTGAAGCTTTCTTT
>TRBV29-1|TRBJ1-4|few|.
CSVSGGTSDEKLFF
TGCAGCGTCTCAGGCGGGACGTCTGATGAAAAACTGTTTTTT
>TRBV4-3|TRBJ1-2|.|.
CASSQDRDRVDNLYTF
TGCGCCAGCAGCCAAGACAGAGACAGAGTAGACAACCTCTACACCTTC
>TRBV7-8|TRBJ2-5|.|.
CASSSFAPPETQYF
TGTGCCAGCAGCTCATTCGCTCCACCCGAGACCCAGTACTTC
>TRBV29-1|TRBJ2-7|.|TRBD1
CSVVPQGASYEQYF
TGCAGCGTTGTACCACAGGGGGCTTCCTACGAGCAGTACTTC
>TRBV9|TRBJ2-3|few|TRBD1
CASSPGDRDTDTQYF
TGTGCCAGCAGCCCTGGGGACAGAGACACAGATACGCAGTATTTT
>TRBV29-1|TRBJ2-5|.|TRBD2
CSVHLAGEETQYF
TGCAGCGTTCATCTAGCGGGGGAAGAGACCCAGTACTTC
>TRBV2|TRBJ2-7|.|.
CASGRGLYTYEQYF
TGTGCCAGCGGCCGGGGGCTCTACACCTACGAGCAGTACTTC
>TRBV9|TRBJ2-1|.|TRBD2
CASSPRLASYNEQFF
TGTGCCAGCAGCCCCCGACTAGCATCCTACAATGAGCAGTTCTTC
>TRBV5-6|TRBJ2-3|.|.
CASSLPAGRTDTQYF
TGTGCCAGCAGCTTGCCCGCGGGGCGCACAGATACGCAGTATTTT
>TRBV30|TRBJ1-5|.|.
CAWSVPALNNQPQHF
TGTGCCTGGAGTGTACCGGCCCTAAACAATCAGCCCCAGCATTTT
>TRBV29-1|TRBJ2-7|.|.
CSVGNSYEQYF
TGCAGCGTAGGTAACAGCTACGAGCAGTACTTC
>TRBV5-1|TRBJ1-2|.|TRBD1
CASSLVGQGFGTF
TGCGCCAGCAGCTTGGTTGGACAGGGTTTTGGCACCTTC
>TRBV29-1|TRBJ2-7|few|.
CSVEGAGRGVGEQYF
TGCAGCGTTGAAGGCGCGGGCAGGGGGGTCGGCGAGCAGTACTTC
>TRBV5-1|TRBJ2-3|.|.
CATHPGGGPTDTQYF
TGCGCCACCCACCCGGGAGGGGGCCCCACAGATACGCAGTATTTT
>TRBV30|TRBJ1-5|.|.
CAWSEGTPNQPQHF
TGTGCCTGGAGTGAAGGGACCCCCAATCAGCCCCAGCATTTT
>TRBV7-2|TRBJ2-1|.|TRBD1
CASSLATGVSYNEQFF
TGTGCCAGCAGCTTAGCAACAGGGGTTTCCTACAATGAGCAGTTCTTC
>TRBV25-1|TRBJ2-5|.|TRBD2
CASRDGGYSYQETQYF
TGTGCCAGCAGGGACGGGGGGTACTCGTACCAAGAGACCCAGTACTTC
>TRBV6-5|TRBJ1-5|.|.
CASSPQRGQPQHF
TGTGCCAGCTCACCTCAAAGGGGTCAGCCCCAGCATTTT
>TRBV2|TRBJ2-7|.|.
CASSEGGGEQYF
TGTGCCAGCAGTGAAGGCGGAGGGGAGCAGTACTTC
>TRBV6-5|TRBJ2-4|.|.
CASASTGVVYIQYF
TGTGCCAGCGCCTCGACGGGTGTCGTGTACATTCAGTACTTC
>TRBV7-2|TRBJ2-5|.|TRBD2
CASSPPPASGGANF
TGTGCCAGCAGCCCGCCCCCGGCTAGCGGGGGGGCCAACTTC
>TRBV7-2|TRBJ2-5|.|TRBD2
CASSSRRGAETQYF
TGTGCCAGCAGCTCTAGGCGGGGGGCGGAGACCCAGTACTTC
>TRBV30|TRBJ2-7|few|TRBD1
CAWSLTGGMDYEQYF
TGTGCCTGGAGTCTAACAGGGGGAATGGACTACGAGCAGTACTTC
>TRBV7-2|TRBJ2-5|.|.
CASTAGVEETQYF
TGTGCCAGCACCGCAGGGGTTGAAGAGACCCAGTACTTC
>TRBV7-9|TRBJ1-5|.|.
CATAHESDQPQHF
TGTGCCACCGCACACGAGTCCGACCAGCCCCAGCATTTT
>TRBV29-1|TRBJ2-7|.|.
CSVAPPRGRAYEQYF
TGCAGCGTTGCCCCCCCACGGGGCAGGGCTTACGAGCAGTACTTC
>TRBV29-1|TRBJ1-1|.|.
CSVRDSGRRAEAFF
TGCAGCGTCCGGGACTCTGGGAGGCGCGCTGAAGCTTTCTTT
>TRBV29-1|TRBJ1-3|few|.
CSVGVVNTIYF
TGCAGCGTTGGAGTAGTAAACACCATATATTTT
>TRBV7-2|TRBJ2-5|.|.
CASTNPAEGTQYF
TGTGCCAGCACCAATCCCGCCGAAGGGACCCAGTACTTC
>TRBV29-1|TRBJ2-7|.|.
CSVLTGYEQYF
TGCAGCGTTTTAACCGGCTACGAGCAGTACTTC
>TRBV29-1|TRBJ2-2|.|TRBD2
CSDQVAGPGRELFF
TGCAGCGATCAAGTAGCGGGTCCTGGCCGGGAGCTGTTTTTT
>TRBV28|TRBJ1-2|.|TRBD1
CASSLVTGGDGYTF
TGTGCCAGCAGTTTAGTCACAGGGGGCGATGGCTACACCTTC
>TRBV5-1|TRBJ2-5|few|.
CASSLGGRETQYF
TGCGCCAGCAGCTTGGGAGGCCGGGAGACCCAGTACTTC
>TRBV30|TRBJ2-6|.|.
CAWGSTGANVLTF
TGTGCCTGGGGGTCCACTGGGGCCAACGTCCTGACTTTC
>TRBV18|TRBJ2-5|few|.
CASSGQEETQYF
TGTGCCAGCTCAGGACAAGAAGAGACCCAGTACTTC
>TRBV29-1|TRBJ2-3|.|TRBD1
CSSTQGAGRTPFSQYF
TGCAGCTCCACTCAGGGGGCGGGGAGGACCCCGTTTTCGCAGTATTTT
>TRBV29-1|TRBJ2-5|.|.
CSAVPGPRLVNQETQYF
TGCAGCGCCGTCCCGGGACCTCGGTTGGTCAACCAAGAGACCCAGTACTTC
>TRBV10-3|TRBJ1-6|few|TRBD1
CAIGQGTATNSPLHF
TGTGCCATCGGGCAGGGGACAGCAACTAATTCACCCCTCCACTTT
>TRBV29-1|TRBJ2-3|few|.
CSAVQSGDTQYF
TGCAGCGCGGTTCAGAGCGGGGATACGCAGTATTTT
>TRBV30|TRBJ2-3|few|TRBD2
CACRAKLAGGTASTDTQYF
TGTGCCTGCCGCGCTAAACTAGCGGGGGGTACCGCTAGCACAGATACGCAGTATTTT
>TRBV6-5|TRBJ1-2|.|.
CASSSTLTGRGYTF
TGTGCCAGCAGTTCGACCCTTACAGGAAGGGGCTACACCTTC
>TRBV7-2|TRBJ1-1|few|.
CASSLQGRNTEAFF
TGTGCCAGCAGCTTACAGGGGAGGAACACTGAAGCTTTCTTT
>TRBV5-6|TRBJ1-2|.|.
CASSFRGPVNYGYTF
TGTGCCAGCAGTTTCCGCGGACCGGTTAACTATGGCTACACCTTC
>TRBV19|TRBJ1-5|.|TRBD1
CASRHPGQGNQPQHF
TGTGCCAGTAGGCATCCGGGACAGGGTAATCAGCCCCAGCATTTT
>TRBV19|TRBJ1-2|.|TRBD1
CASSIRGTSDYGYTF
TGTGCCAGTAGTATCAGGGGGACGTCCGACTATGGCTACACCTTC
>TRBV30|TRBJ1-4|.|.
CAWRGGGLPTNEKLFF
TGTGCCTGGAGGGGCGGCGGACTCCCAACTAATGAAAAACTGTTTTTT
>TRBV2|TRBJ2-7|.|.
CASTNLNGYTYEQYF
TGTGCCAGCACCAATTTGAACGGGTACACGTACGAGCAGTACTTC
>TRBV5-6|TRBJ2-3|.|TRBD1
CASSHGDRRDTQYF
TGTGCCAGCAGCCACGGGGACAGGAGGGATACGCAGTATTTT
>TRBV28|TRBJ1-6|few|.
CASSTQGRRNSPLHF
TGTGCCAGCAGTACCCAGGGCAGGCGTAATTCACCCCTCCACTTT
>TRBV4-1|TRBJ1-1|.|.
CASSQGGRVTEAFF
TGCGCCAGCAGCCAGGGAGGTAGGGTCACTGAAGCTTTCTTT